The next 20 T cell receptor beta chains were all read from a single sample in a study of CD8 T cells in ankylosing spondylitis. TCRdb fed the 5' RACE reads into MiXCR, producing one record per CDR3 protein. The sample holds 100,000 to 150,000 distinct CDR3 sequences, 12% to 15% seen once. Sequencing was performed on blood, either unsorted or a sorted T cell fraction (not recorded which). Source of these receptors: a female donor with ankylosing spondylitis or in good health (not recorded which).

This clonotype was seen ten or more times. The chain joins TRBV30 to TRBJ2-3, with 7 bases fitting TRBD2. Germline lookup yields CDR1 GTSNPN and CDR2 SVGIG (reference sequence). V gave up 5 bases and J gave up 2 bases; unmatched junction bases: 7. CDR3 length: 14 amino acids. CDR3 in DNA: TGTGCCTGGGCAAGCGGGACCCTCACAGATACGCAGTATTTT. This codes for CAWASGTLTDTQYF.

This clonotype was recorded many times. The rearrangement joins TRBV29-1 to TRBJ2-1; 7 bases fit TRBD1. This CDR3 region has 15 residues. Unmatched junction bases numbered 5, after V lost 0 bases and J lost 3 bases. Germline CDR1 SQVTM, CDR2 ANQGSEA. For the CDR3, the DNA is TGCAGCGTTGAAGATCCCGGGACAGACTACAATGAGCAGTTCTTC. Translation gives CSVEDPGTDYNEQFF.

This clonotype was recorded a few times. This chain joins TRBV12-3 or TRBV12-4 and TRBJ1-5, with D unclear. This CDR3 contains 13 residues. Trimming left V 3 bases short and J 5 bases short, with 8 bases between. The CDR3: CASSFRRDQPQHF. In nucleotides, the CDR3 is TGTGCCAGCAGTTTTCGCAGAGATCAGCCCCAGCATTTT.

This clonotype was counted between two and nine times. The chain is built from TRBV5-4 and TRBJ2-2; D is undetermined. CDR3 length equals 13 residues. V lost 5 bases and J 1 base, leaving 6 bases between the germline ends. Germline CDR1 reads SGHNT; CDR2 reads YYREEE (reference sequence). The CDR3 nucleotides are TGTGCCAGCAGTTGGCAGAACACCGGGGAGCTGTTTTTT. Its translation: CASSWQNTGELFF.

Only a few counts were recorded for this clonotype. This chain uses TRBV12-3 or TRBV12-4 with TRBJ2-2, with D maybe TRBD2 (5 bases). CDR3 length equals 13 residues. Trimming removed 6 bases from V and 0 bases from J, with 5 bases in between. Here the CDR3 reads CASRGANTGELFF. In DNA form, the CDR3 reads TGTGCCAGCAGGGGAGCGAACACCGGGGAGCTGTTTTTT.

A few counts support this clonotype. The chain recombines TRBV5-6 with TRBJ2-1; D ambiguous. Trimming took 0 bases from V and 7 from J, leaving 5 bases between them. This CDR3 region has 12 residues. CDR1 is SGHDT, CDR2 YYEEEE, per germline. The DNA for the CDR3 is TGTGCCAGCAGCTTGGTTTGGAATGAGCAGTTCTTC. It translates to CASSLVWNEQFF.

This clonotype was seen ten or more times. This chain connects TRBV6-1 to TRBJ1-2; D call uncertain. The CDR3 covers 13 residues. V was pared by 3 bases and J by 9 bases, with 14 bases between. CDR1 and CDR2 from the germline V gene are MNHNS and SASEGT. The chain's CDR3 is CASSDFSGGSYTF. The CDR3 bases are TGTGCCAGCAGTGATTTTTCAGGCGGGAGCTACACCTTC.

This clonotype was counted at least ten times. DNA for the CDR3: TGTGCCAGCAGCACTTCTAGCGGGGTTAACTACAATGAGCAGTTCTTC. Translation gives CASSTSSGVNYNEQFF. The V call is TRBV7-2, the J call TRBJ2-1; TRBD2 matches at 9 bases. From germline, CDR1 is SGHTA and CDR2 FQGNSA. This CDR3 spans 16 amino acids. V trimming: 5 bases; J trimming: 3 bases; junction bases outside the gene matches: 8.

Regarding this clonotype: This could be a read error, since a much larger clone is one nucleotide away. CDR3 coding DNA: TGCAGTGCTAGAGAATCGGGGGCCCCAGATACGCCGTATTTT. It specifies CSARESGAPDTPYF. The rearrangement links TRBV20-1 to TRBJ2-3; D is perhaps TRBD1 or TRBD2 (6 bases each). Germline V lookup: CDR1 DFQATT, CDR2 SNEGSKA (reference sequence). The CDR3 consists of 14 residues.

This clonotype was detected only a few times. V and J are TRBV5-1 and TRBJ2-5; perhaps TRBD1 as D (6 bases). This CDR3 comprises 16 residues. Germline loops: CDR1 SGHRS, CDR2 YFSETQ. Trimming took 4 bases from V and 2 from J, leaving 18 bases between them. The CDR3 protein is CASSLTRTDKQETQYF. DNA for the CDR3: TGCGCCAGCAGCCTGACCCGGACAGATAAACAAGAGACCCAGTACTTC.

The V call is TRBV11-2, the J call TRBJ2-1, with D hard to call. Germline CDR1 and CDR2: SGHAT and FQNNGV. This CDR3 has 14 residues. Trimming pared 5 bases from V and 2 bases from J, leaving 10 bases between. CDR3 DNA sequence: TGTGCCAGCAGCCCCTTTAGGGCCTACAATGAGCAGTTCTTC. Protein product: CASSPFRAYNEQFF.

This clonotype turned up a few times. CDR3 nucleotides: TGTGCCAGCAGACCCCCGAAGGGCTACGAGCAGTACTTC. Its translation: CASRPPKGYEQYF. The rearrangement uses TRBV12-3 or TRBV12-4 and TRBJ2-7; D uncertain. Trimming removed 6 bases from V and 3 bases from J, with 12 bases in between. This CDR3 has 13 residues.

CDR3 in DNA: TGTGCCAGTAGTACCTCAGGGGATACGCAGTATTTT. It is translated as CASSTSGDTQYF. J is TRBJ2-3 and V is TRBV19; tentatively, D is TRBD1 (5 bases). CDR3 size: 12 residues. Trimming removed 4 bases at V and 6 bases at J, with 8 bases between. Germline V gives CDR1 LNHDA, CDR2 SQIVND (reference sequence). The whole variable domain, remainder taken from reference TRBV19 and TRBJ2-3, is DGGITQSPKYLFRKEGQNVTLSCEQNLNHDAMYWYRQDPGQGLRLIYYSQIVNDFQKGDIAEGYSVSREKKESFPLTVTSAQKNPTAFYLCASSTSGDTQYFGPGTRLTVL.

This chain joins TRBV25-1 and TRBJ2-5, with TRBD1 matching over 8 bases. V was pared by 5 bases and J by 3 bases, with 8 bases of the junction left unmatched. In germline, CDR1 is MGHDK, CDR2 SYGVNS. This CDR3 spans 15 amino acids. The CDR3 DNA follows: TGTGCCAGCAGTCCTCGACAGGGGAGAGAAGAGACCCAGTACTTC. This encodes CASSPRQGREETQYF.

The CDR3 nucleotides read TGTGCCAGCAGAAGAGAGGGGTCATGGTTGCCCGGGGCCAACGTCCTGACTTTC. It codes for CASRREGSWLPGANVLTF. The chain joins TRBV2 to TRBJ2-6; D possibly matches TRBD1 or TRBD2 (5 bases each). Trimming removed 6 bases at V and 4 bases at J, with 22 bases between. This CDR3 is built from 18 residues. Germline CDR1 reads SNHLY; CDR2 reads FYNNEI.

This clonotype came up many times. This rearrangement joins TRBV5-1 to TRBJ1-6, with TRBD1 matching over 7 bases. J lost 10 bases, V lost 0 bases, and 7 bases had no gene match. Germline V gives CDR1 SGHRS, CDR2 YFSETQ. This CDR3 region has 15 residues. CDR3 nucleotides: TGCGCCAGCAGCTTGGGGGGGACAGAAAAGTCACCCCTCCACTTT. It yields the protein CASSLGGTEKSPLHF.

This clonotype has a count of ten or more. This chain connects TRBV3-1 to TRBJ1-1, with D unresolved. V was clipped by 5 bases and J by 0 bases, with 10 bases between them. The germline gives CDR1 LGHDT, CDR2 YNNKEL (reference sequence). The CDR3 spans 14 residues. The CDR3 region has the DNA TGTGCCAGCAGCATTTCAGGTTTGAACACTGAAGCTTTCTTT. Encoded protein: CASSISGLNTEAFF.

This clonotype turned up a few times. The rearrangement links TRBV24-1 to TRBJ2-3; D could derive from TRBD1 or TRBD2 (5 bases each). Germline CDR1 is KGHDR and CDR2 is SFDVKD. With 9 bases removed from V and 4 bases from J, the gap between germline ends came to 19 bases. The CDR3 consists of 15 residues. The CDR3 loop is CATQQTGASPDTQYF. DNA for the CDR3: TGTGCCACCCAGCAAACAGGCGCTAGCCCAGATACGCAGTATTTT.

This clonotype showed up just a few times. The gene calls are TRBV12-3 or TRBV12-4 and TRBJ1-5, with D possibly TRBD1 on 6 matching bases. Trimming removed 10 bases at V and 4 bases at J, with 8 bases between. The CDR3 covers 11 residues. The chain's CDR3 is CATGQNQPQHF. The CDR3 DNA follows: TGTGCCACCGGACAGAATCAGCCCCAGCATTTT.

This chain links TRBV6-1 with TRBJ2-3, with 10 positions matching TRBD1. Losses at the gene ends were 5 bases for V and 3 bases for J; bases not matched to a gene: 2. The germline V gene encodes CDR1 MNHNS and CDR2 SASEGT. CDR3 length: 14 residues. CDR3 nucleotide sequence: TGTGCCAGCAGTCGGACAGGGGGGACAGATACGCAGTATTTT. It is translated as CASSRTGGTDTQYF.